The clone carrying this T cell receptor (beta chain) appeared once. The data were taken from a study of blood T cell repertoires in COVID-19. Germline assignment: CDR1 LNHDA and CDR2 SQIVND (reference sequence). Trimming left V 1 base short and J 7 bases short, with 14 bases between. The CDR3 covers 15 residues. Authors' processing steps: Using reference gene primer amplification, nucleated cell counts were estimated. Method: immunoSEQ multiplex PCR; TCRdb's copy keeps in-frame clones and lacks some. That table supplies the V and J calls and clone size; D and trimming were determined from the DNA. In the table there are tens of thousands of clones, roughly 90% of which are singletons.

The V gene is TRBV19, the J gene TRBJ1-5; D unclear. The sample comprised peripheral blood. This sequence originates from a man aged 45-65 years with COVID-19, enrolled during active disease. In nucleotides, the CDR3 is TGTGCCAGTAGTATAGTTGGTGAGGTTGGGCAGCCCCAGCATTTT. It is translated as CASSIVGEVGQPQHF.